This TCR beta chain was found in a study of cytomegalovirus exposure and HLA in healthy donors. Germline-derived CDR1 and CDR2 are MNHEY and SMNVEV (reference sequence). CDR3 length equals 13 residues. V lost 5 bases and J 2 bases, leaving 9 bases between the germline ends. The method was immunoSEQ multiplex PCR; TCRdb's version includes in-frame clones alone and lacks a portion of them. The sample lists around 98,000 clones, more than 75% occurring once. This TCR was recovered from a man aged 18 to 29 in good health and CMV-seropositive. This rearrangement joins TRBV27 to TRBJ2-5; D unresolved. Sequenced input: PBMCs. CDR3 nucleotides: TGTGCCAGCAGTCCTACCAAGCAAGAGACCCAGTACTTC. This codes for CASSPTKQETQYF.